The 10 T cell receptor beta chains listed next were all sequenced from one sample in a study of beta chain features in type 1 diabetes. Findings and caveats of the study: Within each of all four CD4+ subsets, Type 1 diabetes patients had TCRB CDR3s that were moderately but significantly shorter.

Since all of the isolated RNA was reverse transcribed, expressed TCRB transcripts were what got sequenced. The assay was immunoSEQ multiplex PCR, and TCRdb's table has in-frame clones only and misses some. The table records more than 550,000 clones, roughly an eighth of them present only once. These receptors' antigens are unknown. Sequencing used naive CD4+ T cells from blood. The receptors here all came from a man aged 18 to 35 with type 1 diabetes.

This rearrangement joins TRBV19 to TRBJ2-1; D call uncertain. This CDR3 is 13 amino acids long. CDR1 and CDR2 from the germline V gene are LNHDA and SQIVND (reference sequence). V gave up 0 bases and J gave up 6 bases, with 6 bases separating them. In nucleotides, the CDR3 is TGTGCCAGTAGTATAGATCATCCCAATGAGCAGTTCTTC. Translated: CASSIDHPNEQFF.

This chain uses TRBV7-2 with TRBJ2-1; 8 positions agree with TRBD1. The CDR3 is 13 amino acids. CDR1 and CDR2 from the germline V gene are SGHTA and FQGNSA. V lost 4 bases and J lost 4; bases outside the gene matches: 0. DNA of the CDR3: TGTGCCAGCAGCTGGACAGGGTACAATGAGCAGTTCTTC. Its protein product is CASSWTGYNEQFF.

V usage is TRBV18 and J usage is TRBJ1-2; no definite D call. Germline V gene lookup returns CDR1 KGHSH and CDR2 LQKENI. The length of the CDR3 is 16 residues. Trimming left V 0 bases short and J 0 bases short, with 11 bases between. The CDR3, as DNA: TGTGCCAGCTCACCACCAGGTCAGAAAGCTAACTATGGCTACACCTTC. This translates into CASSPPGQKANYGYTF.

This sequence joins TRBV14 and TRBJ2-7, with unresolved D. CDR3 length: 13 residues. In germline, CDR1 is SGHDN, CDR2 FVKESK. Trimming took off 1 base at V and 6 bases at J, with 10 bases between the two ends. Written as DNA, the CDR3 is TGTGCCAGCAGCCAAGGTGCAAAGCCCGAGCAGTACTTC. Residues: CASSQGAKPEQYF.

This clone came up a few times. The chain is built from TRBV5-6 and TRBJ1-2; unclear D gene. Trimming took 4 bases from V and 4 from J, leaving 14 bases between them. CDR1 is SGHDT and CDR2 is YYEEEE in the germline V gene. The CDR3 runs to 14 residues. The CDR3 DNA sequence: TGTGCCAGCAGCCGAAGACTCGGGGTCTATGGCTACACCTTC. Translation: CASSRRLGVYGYTF.

Notes on this clone: The same CDR3 can be traced to other DNA sequences in this sample. The V gene is TRBV5-1, the J gene TRBJ2-1; D not resolved. V was pared by 1 base and J by 5 bases, with 4 bases between. This CDR3 comprises 12 residues. CDR1 is SGHRS, CDR2 YFSETQ, per germline. CDR3: CASSLLNNEQFF. The CDR3 coding sequence is TGCGCCAGCAGCTTGCTCAACAATGAGCAGTTCTTC.

V is TRBV6-5 and J is TRBJ1-1; D remains unclear. The CDR3 loop spans 13 amino acids. Germline V lookup: CDR1 MNHEY, CDR2 SVGAGI. The germline V and J ends were trimmed by 6 bases and 2 bases, with 10 bases remaining between them. CDR3 nucleotides: TGTGCCAGCAGGGTCGGTGCTAACACTGAAGCTTTCTTT. The encoded protein is CASRVGANTEAFF.

J is TRBJ2-5 and V is TRBV20-1; no clear D gene. V lost 6 bases, J lost 4 bases, and 9 bases lay in between. In germline, CDR1 is DFQATT, CDR2 SNEGSKA (reference sequence). The CDR3 extends over 11 amino acids. The CDR3: CSASLIETQYF. CDR3 nucleotides: TGCAGTGCATCCTTGATAGAGACCCAGTACTTC.

The chain links TRBV18 to TRBJ2-1, with 13 nucleotides matching TRBD2. The germline CDR1 and CDR2 sequences are KGHSH and LQKENI. The trim removed 5 bases at V and 8 bases at J, leaving 12 bases unmatched. This CDR3 comprises 17 residues. This CDR3 is CASSSLTSGRARDEQFF. CDR3 nucleotides: TGTGCCAGCTCATCCCTAACTAGCGGGAGGGCCAGGGATGAGCAGTTCTTC.

In DNA form, the CDR3 reads TGTGCCAGCAGTCCCGGTAGGGCAGAGACCCAGTACTTC. As protein: CASSPGRAETQYF. The rearrangement joins TRBV28 to TRBJ2-5, with D uncertain. Trimming pared 5 bases from V and 4 bases from J, leaving 11 bases between. There are 13 residues in the CDR3. The germline V gene encodes CDR1 MDHEN and CDR2 SYDVKM.